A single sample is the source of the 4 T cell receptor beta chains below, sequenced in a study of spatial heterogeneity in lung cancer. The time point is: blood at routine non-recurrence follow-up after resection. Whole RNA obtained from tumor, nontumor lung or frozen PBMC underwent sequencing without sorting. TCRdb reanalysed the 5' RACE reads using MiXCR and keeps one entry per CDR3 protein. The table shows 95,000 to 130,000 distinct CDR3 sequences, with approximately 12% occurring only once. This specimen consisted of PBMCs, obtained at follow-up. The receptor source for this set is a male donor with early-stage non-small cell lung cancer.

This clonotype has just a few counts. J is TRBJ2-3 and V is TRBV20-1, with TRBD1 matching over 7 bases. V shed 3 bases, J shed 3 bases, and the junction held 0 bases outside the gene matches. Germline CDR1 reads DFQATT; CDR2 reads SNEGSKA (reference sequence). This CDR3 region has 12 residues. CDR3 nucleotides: TGCAGTGCTAGCAGGGGGACAGATACGCAGTATTTT. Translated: CSASRGTDTQYF.

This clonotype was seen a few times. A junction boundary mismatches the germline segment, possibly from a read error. In nucleotides, the CDR3 is TGTGCTAGCAGCTTAGCCAGGGGGACTGAAGCTTTCTTT. Translated: CASSLARGTEAFF. The chain has TRBV7-7 and TRBJ1-1; 7 bases agree with TRBD1. CDR3 length: 13 amino acids. CDR1 is SSHAT, CDR2 FNYEAQ, per germline (reference sequence).

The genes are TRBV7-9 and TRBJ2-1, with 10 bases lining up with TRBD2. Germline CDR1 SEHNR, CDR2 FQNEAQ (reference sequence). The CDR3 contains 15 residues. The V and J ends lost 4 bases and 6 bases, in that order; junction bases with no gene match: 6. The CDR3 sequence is CASSSLAGALNEQFF. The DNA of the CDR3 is TGTGCCAGCAGCTCCCTAGCGGGGGCCCTCAATGAGCAGTTCTTC.

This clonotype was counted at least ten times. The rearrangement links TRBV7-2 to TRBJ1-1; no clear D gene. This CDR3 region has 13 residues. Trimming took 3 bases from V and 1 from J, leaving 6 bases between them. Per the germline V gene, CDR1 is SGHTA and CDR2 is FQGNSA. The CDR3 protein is CASSFSPNTEAFF. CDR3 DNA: TGTGCCAGCAGCTTCTCACCGAACACTGAAGCTTTCTTT.